Listed here are 5 T cell receptor beta chains from one sample, sequenced in a study of cytomegalovirus exposure and HLA in healthy donors. The PCR used 60 Vbeta and 13 Jbeta primers. Here immunoSEQ multiplex PCR was the method, and the copy in TCRdb shows in-frame clones only, minus some. The sample has some 77,000 clones, roughly three quarters seen once; the top ten hold roughly 25%. The specimen sequenced was PBMCs. These receptors originate from a woman aged 45-65 years in good health and CMV-seropositive.

This clone was recorded a few times. J is TRBJ1-1 and V is TRBV15; D may be TRBD1 (5 bases). The CDR3 covers 16 residues. Germline V gene sequence: CDR1 LNHNV, CDR2 YYDKDF (reference sequence). The ends were cut back, 1 base at V and 5 bases at J, with 17 bases in the middle. CDR3 protein: CATSRGNRIGRTEAFF. The CDR3 DNA reads as TGTGCCACCAGCAGAGGAAACAGGATCGGAAGAACTGAAGCTTTCTTT.

The chain carries TRBV5-4 and TRBJ2-1; weak D call: TRBD2 (7 bases). Germline CDR1 SGHNT, CDR2 YYREEE (reference sequence). CDR3 size: 11 residues. V lost 5 bases and J 12 bases, leaving 12 bases between the germline ends. The CDR3 sequence is CASRRGGRQFF. CDR3 DNA sequence: TGTGCCAGCAGGCGCGGGGGCCGGCAGTTCTTC. Using reference TRBV5-4 and TRBJ2-1 for the parts outside the CDR3, the full variable domain is ETGVTQSPTHLIKTRGQQVTLRCSSQSGHNTVSWYQQALGQGPQFIFQYYREEENGRGNFPPRFSGLQFPNYSSELNVNALELDDSALYLCASRRGGRQFFGPGTRLTVL.

The chain carries TRBV5-1 and TRBJ2-7; TRBD2 aligns across 13 bases. V trimming: 4 bases; J trimming: 1 base; junction bases outside the gene matches: 8. Germline V gene lookup returns CDR1 SGHRS and CDR2 YFSETQ. The CDR3 length is 17 residues. This CDR3 is CASSGGLAGNQSYEQYF. The CDR3 bases are TGCGCCAGCAGCGGGGGACTAGCGGGGAACCAATCCTACGAGCAGTACTTC.

The chain joins TRBV18 to TRBJ2-4; the D is unclear. The germline CDR1 and CDR2 sequences are KGHSH and LQKENI. V was cut by 4 bases and J by 8 bases, with 24 bases left in between. This CDR3 has 17 residues. The CDR3, as DNA: TGTGCCAGCTCACTCCCCTATCGCGGAACCTACATGGACATTCAGTACTTC. Its protein is CASSLPYRGTYMDIQYF.

The CDR3 here is CASSLTGVSYGYTF. CDR3 DNA: TGCGCCAGCAGCTTGACAGGGGTTTCCTATGGCTACACCTTC. The chain joins TRBV5-1 to TRBJ1-2; 7 bases are a match to TRBD1. Germline CDR1 reads SGHRS; CDR2 reads YFSETQ. The CDR3 loop spans 14 amino acids. Trimming removed 1 base from V and 4 bases from J; junction bases left unmatched: 4.